Listed below are T cell receptor beta chains from one sample, sequenced in a study of response to subunit inactivated influenza vaccine. TCRdb called the RT-PCR reads again in MiXCR, with one record for every CDR3 protein. The data hold over 800,000 distinct CDR3 sequences, with over 20% observed a single time. This specimen consisted of PBMCs from blood, obtained about 5 days after vaccination. The receptors shown here come from a man over 45 who received an inactivated influenza vaccine. The CDR3 runs from the conserved cysteine through the conserved F or W. D genes are given only for firm matches. Clone size is stated in some rows and not others, as once, few, many or a class when expanded.

size	D	J	V	CDR3	DNA
.	TRBD2	TRBJ2-3	TRBV27	CASRLTGPAGAADTQYF	TGTGCCAGCAGACTCACGGGGCCAGCGGGGGCCGCAGATACGCAGTATTTT
.	TRBD2	TRBJ2-1	TRBV6-2/TRBV6-3	CASRGLAGGLSSSNSYNEQFF	TGTGCCAGCAGGGGACTAGCGGGGGGGCTCTCCTCTTCTAACTCCTACAATGAGCAGTTCTTC
.	TRBD1	TRBJ1-1	TRBV20-1	CSARDPYTGGYTEAFF	TGCAGTGCTAGAGATCCCTACACAGGGGGCTACACTGAAGCTTTCTTT
.	.	TRBJ2-3	TRBV10-3	CAISYSEASTDTQYF	TGTGCCATCAGTTACAGCGAGGCTAGCACAGATACGCAGTATTTT
.	TRBD2	TRBJ2-3	TRBV24-1	CATSELGGGSEDTQYF	TGTGCCACCAGTGAACTCGGGGGGGGAAGTGAAGATACGCAGTATTTT
once	.	TRBJ2-1	TRBV6-4	CASSVRSSTYNEQFF	TGTGCCAGCAGTGTTCGCAGTAGTACGTACAATGAGCAGTTCTTC
few	TRBD2	TRBJ2-5	TRBV7-2	CASSLAASGQETQYF	TGTGCCAGCAGCTTAGCGGCTAGCGGTCAAGAGACCCAGTACTTC
few	.	TRBJ2-6	TRBV6-2/TRBV6-3	CASMRDSGANVLTF	TGTGCCAGCATGAGGGACTCTGGGGCCAACGTCCTGACTTTC
.	TRBD2	TRBJ2-2	TRBV7-8	CASSSPPGLAGRNTGELFF	TGTGCCAGCAGCTCGCCCCCGGGACTAGCGGGACGGAACACCGGGGAGCTGTTTTTT
.	.	TRBJ2-7	TRBV20-1	CSAKISSSYEQYF	TGCAGTGCTAAGATAAGCAGCTCCTACGAGCAGTACTTC
few	.	TRBJ2-3	TRBV3-1	CASSSTIHSDTQYF	TGTGCCAGCAGCAGCACGATCCACTCTGATACGCAGTATTTT
few	.	TRBJ1-1	TRBV20-1	CSASSLGAFF	TGCAGTGCTAGCAGTTTGGGGGCTTTCTTT
.	.	TRBJ2-5	TRBV7-2	CASSRPGTSQETQYF	TGTGCCAGCAGCCGCCCTGGGACATCTCAAGAGACCCAGTACTTC
.	TRBD1	TRBJ2-7	TRBV7-2	CASSKQGARYEQYF	TGTGCCAGCAGCAAACAGGGGGCGCGGTACGAGCAGTACTTC
.	.	TRBJ2-3	TRBV7-2	CASSLPVSTDTQYF	TGTGCCAGCAGCTTACCGGTTAGCACAGATACGCAGTATTTT
.	.	TRBJ2-2	TRBV7-2	CASSPFLGPGELFF	TGTGCCAGCAGCCCGTTCTTAGGTCCCGGGGAGCTGTTTTTT
many	.	TRBJ2-3	TRBV28	CASSFLDTQYF	TGTGCCAGCAGTTTCTTGGATACGCAGTATTTT
.	.	TRBJ1-2	TRBV9	CASSVGRGGSGYTF	TGTGCCAGCAGCGTAGGCAGGGGAGGTTCTGGCTACACCTTC
.	.	TRBJ1-5	TRBV10-3	CAISDRGGQSNQPQHF	TGTGCCATCAGTGATCGAGGTGGACAGAGCAATCAGCCCCAGCATTTT
once	.	TRBJ1-4	TRBV25-1	CASSEPTGNYEKLFF	TGTGCCAGCAGTGAACCTACAGGGAATTATGAAAAACTGTTTTTT
.	.	TRBJ1-1	TRBV27	CASSLGLVGVTEAFF	TGTGCCAGCAGTTTAGGGCTCGTGGGGGTAACTGAAGCTTTCTTT
few	.	TRBJ1-5	TRBV19	CASSWDTASNQPQHF	TGTGCCAGTAGCTGGGACACCGCTAGCAATCAGCCCCAGCATTTT
few	TRBD1	TRBJ2-3	TRBV12-3/TRBV12-4	CASSLVGMTGTDTQYF	TGTGCCAGCAGTTTAGTAGGGATGACAGGGACAGATACGCAGTATTTT
few	TRBD1	TRBJ2-7	TRBV10-3	CAVRQGGTYEQYF	TGTGCCGTCAGACAGGGGGGTACCTACGAGCAGTACTTC
few	TRBD2	TRBJ2-5	TRBV4-3	CASSQAVPLAGAQETQYF	TGCGCCAGCAGCCAAGCCGTTCCGCTAGCGGGGGCCCAAGAGACCCAGTACTTC
.	TRBD1	TRBJ2-1	TRBV7-9	CASSHRGRSYNEQFF	TGTGCCAGCAGCCATAGGGGGCGGTCCTACAATGAGCAGTTCTTC
few	TRBD2	TRBJ2-2	TRBV12-3/TRBV12-4	CASSPGLAGRTGELFF	TGTGCCAGCAGCCCGGGACTAGCGGGAAGGACCGGGGAGCTGTTTTTT
few	TRBD1	TRBJ1-2	TRBV6-1	CASQGGAGYGYTF	TGTGCCAGCCAAGGGGGCGCGGGCTATGGCTACACCTTC
few	TRBD2	TRBJ2-5	TRBV20-1	CSAHRASGNSKETQYF	TGCAGTGCCCACCGGGCTAGCGGAAACTCCAAGGAGACCCAGTACTTC
.	.	TRBJ1-2	TRBV5-6	CASNPTGGHYGYTF	TGTGCCAGCAATCCGACGGGGGGCCACTATGGCTACACCTTC
.	.	TRBJ2-5	TRBV24-1	CATSEGARGETQYF	TGTGCCACCAGTGAGGGGGCCCGGGGGGAGACCCAGTACTTC
.	TRBD2	TRBJ2-5	TRBV12-3/TRBV12-4	CASSFGTSGGLRETQYF	TGTGCCAGCAGTTTCGGGACTAGCGGGGGCCTCCGAGAGACCCAGTACTTC